One T cell receptor (beta chain) is described in this entry. Using immunoSEQ multiplex PCR, the repertoire was profiled, and TCRdb retains in-frame clones only, with some absent. The sample carries 80,000 or so clones, roughly 94% recorded once. The data stem from a study of technical replicates of blood from several donors. Losses at the gene ends were 3 bases for V and 6 bases for J; bases not matched to a gene: 3. The CDR3 spans 14 residues. CDR1 is LGHNA, CDR2 YSLEER, per germline. The chain has TRBV4-3 and TRBJ1-5; 9 nucleotides line up with TRBD1. The sample comprised T cells isolated from PBMCs. This clonotype was obtained from a human donor in good health. The CDR3 DNA is TGCGCCAGCAGCCACGACAGGGGGTCTCAGCCCCAGCATTTT. Translated, it gives CASSHDRGSQPQHF.